This TCR beta chain was captured in a study of CD8+ T cells in alopecia areata. This clone occurred once. cDNA serving as the sequencing template came from extracted, reverse transcribed RNA. TCRdb keeps only in-frame clones here, not all; method: immunoSEQ multiplex PCR. The sample records a few hundred thousand clones, about three fifths being singletons. Treatment reported: oral pan-JAK inhibitor, 5-10 mg twice daily. Sequencing was performed on CD4+ T cells sorted from blood, taken around week 54, from a patient treated with tofacitinib. The origin of this receptor is a human donor with alopecia areata.

The CDR3, as DNA: TGTGCCAGCGCGACGGGGGCAGACTATGGCTACACCTTC. This codes for CASATGADYGYTF. V and J are TRBV25-1 and TRBJ1-2; D perhaps matches TRBD1 (6 bases). CDR3 length: 13 residues. The V end lost 8 bases, the J end lost 3 bases, and 13 bases lay between the germline ends. In germline, CDR1 is MGHDK, CDR2 SYGVNS.